This T cell receptor (beta chain) was retrieved from a study of cytomegalovirus exposure and HLA in healthy donors. PCR involved 60 Vbeta and 13 Jbeta primers. Clones were read by immunoSEQ multiplex PCR, and TCRdb kept only the in-frame ones, dropping some. Seen here are under 130,000 clones, 75% to 90% observed once, and the top ten hold 6.9%. Each donor's status was that of a healthy bone marrow donor. The sample taken for sequencing was PBMCs. This TCR derives from a man in his thirties or forties in good health and CMV-seropositive.

The CDR3 DNA is TGTGCCAGCAGACTCCTCCCAGGGGGCTACACCTTC. Translating it yields CASRLLPGGYTF. The chain recombines TRBV28 with TRBJ1-2; tentatively, D is TRBD1 (5 bases). CDR1 MDHEN and CDR2 SYDVKM come from the germline V gene. This CDR3 is 12 amino acids long. Trimming stripped 6 bases from V and 8 bases from J, with 13 bases between.